Described below is a single T cell receptor (beta chain) sequence and its context. Clones were sequenced by immunoSEQ multiplex PCR, and TCRdb holds only the in-frame ones, with some missing. Here the sample spans some 240,000 clones, around 88% being singletons. The data belong to a study of Ad26.COV2.S vaccination and SARS-CoV-2 variants. Regarding treatment: over 15 received Ad26.COV2.S at low or high dose, single or two shots; 5 received placebo; per-sample allocation not given. Each sample was drawn 63 days after the first injection (of vaccine or placebo). In germline, CDR1 is SNHLY, CDR2 FYNNEI. This CDR3 spans 13 amino acids. Germline trimming cut 5 bases from V and 7 bases from J; bases unmatched to any gene: 6.

This sequence joins TRBV2 and TRBJ1-2; 8 nucleotides align to TRBD1. This TCR came from a person aged 18-60 years who received the Ad26.COV2.S COVID-19 vaccine or a placebo. The sequenced sample was peripheral blood, obtained in a trial of Ad26.COV2.S vaccine versus placebo. The DNA of the CDR3 is TGTGCCAGCAGTCCGGGACAGGAGCTTGGCTACACCTTC. Translating it yields CASSPGQELGYTF.